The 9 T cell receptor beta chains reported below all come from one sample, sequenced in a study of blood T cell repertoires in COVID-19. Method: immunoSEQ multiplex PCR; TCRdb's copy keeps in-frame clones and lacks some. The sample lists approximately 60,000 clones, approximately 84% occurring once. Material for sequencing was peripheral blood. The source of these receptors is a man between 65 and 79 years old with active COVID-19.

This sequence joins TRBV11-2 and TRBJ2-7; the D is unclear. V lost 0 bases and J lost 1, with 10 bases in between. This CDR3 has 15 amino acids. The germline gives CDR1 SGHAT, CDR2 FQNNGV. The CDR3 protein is CASSLDRRPSYEQYF. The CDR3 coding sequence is TGTGCCAGCAGCTTAGATCGGCGGCCGTCCTACGAGCAGTACTTC. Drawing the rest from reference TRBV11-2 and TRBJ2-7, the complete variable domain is EAGVAQSPRYKIIEKRQSVAFWCNPISGHATLYWYQQILGQGPKLLIQFQNNGVVDDSQLPKDRFSAERLKGVDSTLKIQPAKLEDSAVYLCASSLDRRPSYEQYFGPGTRLTVT.

CDR3 loop: CASSRDSSNYGYTF. The CDR3 region has the DNA TGCGCCAGCAGCAGGGACAGTTCTAACTATGGCTACACCTTC. This sequence joins TRBV5-1 and TRBJ1-2; 7 bases are a match to TRBD1. V lost 4 bases, J lost 0 bases, and 3 bases stayed unmatched. The CDR3 covers 14 residues. Germline assignment: CDR1 SGHRS and CDR2 YFSETQ.

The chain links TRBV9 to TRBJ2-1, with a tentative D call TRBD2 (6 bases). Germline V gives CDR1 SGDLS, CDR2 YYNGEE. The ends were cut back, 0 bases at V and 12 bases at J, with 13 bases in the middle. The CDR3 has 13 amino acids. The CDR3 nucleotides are TGTGCCAGCAGCGTAGTGGAGGGATGGGGGCAGTTCTTC. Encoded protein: CASSVVEGWGQFF.

The CDR3 DNA reads TGCGCCAGCAGCCACGCCGGGACAGGGGGGAGCTATGGCTACACCTTC. This translates into CASSHAGTGGSYGYTF. The chain carries TRBV4-1 and TRBJ1-2; TRBD1 aligns across 11 bases. V gave up 3 bases and J gave up 4 bases; unmatched junction bases: 7. The germline V gene encodes CDR1 MGHRA and CDR2 YSYEKL. This CDR3 spans 16 amino acids.

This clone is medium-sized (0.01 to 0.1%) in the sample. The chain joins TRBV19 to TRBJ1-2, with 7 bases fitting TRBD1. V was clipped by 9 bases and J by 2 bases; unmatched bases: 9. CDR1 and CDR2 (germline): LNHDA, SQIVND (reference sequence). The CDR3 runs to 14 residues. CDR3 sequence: CASRRVTGNYGYTF. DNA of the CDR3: TGTGCCAGCCGGAGGGTGACAGGGAACTATGGCTACACCTTC.

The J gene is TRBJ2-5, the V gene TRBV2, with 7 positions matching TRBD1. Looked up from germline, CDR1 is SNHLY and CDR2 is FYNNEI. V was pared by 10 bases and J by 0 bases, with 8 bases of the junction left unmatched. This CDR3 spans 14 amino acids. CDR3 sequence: CATSRDRNQETQYF. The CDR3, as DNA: TGTGCCACGAGCCGGGACAGAAACCAAGAGACCCAGTACTTC.

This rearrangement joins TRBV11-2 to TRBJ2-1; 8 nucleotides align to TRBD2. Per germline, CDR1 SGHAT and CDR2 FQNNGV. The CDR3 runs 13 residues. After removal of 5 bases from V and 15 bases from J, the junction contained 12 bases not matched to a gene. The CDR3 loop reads CASSTAGLENTFF. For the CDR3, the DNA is TGTGCCAGCAGCACCGCGGGACTAGAAAACACGTTCTTC.

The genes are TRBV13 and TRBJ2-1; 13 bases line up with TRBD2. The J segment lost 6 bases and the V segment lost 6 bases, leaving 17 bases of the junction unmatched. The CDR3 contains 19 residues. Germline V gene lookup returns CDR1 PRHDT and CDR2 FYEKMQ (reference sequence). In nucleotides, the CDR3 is TGTGCCAGCAGTCCTGATAAAGGACTAGCGGGAGTATTTGGCAATGAGCAGTTCTTC. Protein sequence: CASSPDKGLAGVFGNEQFF.

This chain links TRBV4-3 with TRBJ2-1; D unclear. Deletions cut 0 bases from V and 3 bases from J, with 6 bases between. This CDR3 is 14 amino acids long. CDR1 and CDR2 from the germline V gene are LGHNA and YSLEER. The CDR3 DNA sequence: TGCGCCAGCAGCCAAGATCCCCGCTACAATGAGCAGTTCTTC. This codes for CASSQDPRYNEQFF.